This TCR beta chain was obtained from a study of blood T cell repertoires in COVID-19. Whole-study context: Collection of acute and convalescent COVID-19 samples took place in the United States, Italy and Spain.

V shed 0 bases and J shed 8 bases, with 17 bases lying between them. The CDR3 extends over 15 amino acids. Germline values: CDR1 SGDLS, CDR2 YYNGEE. The repertoire was sequenced with immunoSEQ multiplex PCR; TCRdb's copy has only in-frame clones and lacks some. Among some 270,000 clones listed, 85% to 90% were seen once. This clone occurred once. The source is a woman aged 60 to 75 who had recovered from COVID-19. V and J are TRBV9 and TRBJ1-2; no clear D. What was sequenced was PBMCs or T cells enriched from blood (not recorded which). CDR3 sequence reads: CASSVGPPGRVGYTF. In DNA, the CDR3 is TGTGCCAGCAGCGTAGGCCCACCGGGAAGGGTCGGCTACACCTTC.